The 16 T cell receptor beta chains below were found in one sample sequenced in a study of blood T cell repertoires in COVID-19. Repertoires were generated with immunoSEQ multiplex PCR, while TCRdb's copy carries only in-frame clones and drops some. This repertoire shows fewer than 250,000 clones, around 83% found once; its top ten account for 2.9%. The specimen sequenced was peripheral blood. The source of these receptors is a man aged 50-60 years with active or convalescent COVID-19.

The rearrangement joins TRBV7-2 to TRBJ2-2; TRBD2 aligns across 7 bases. Per germline, CDR1 SGHTA and CDR2 FQGNSA. The CDR3 is 15 amino acids. V lost 1 base and J lost 7; bases outside the gene matches: 6. CDR3 DNA: TGTGCCAGCAGCTTAGTAAACCTAGCGGTCGGGGAGCTGTTTTTT. This codes for CASSLVNLAVGELFF.

This chain connects TRBV13 to TRBJ2-3, with TRBD2 matching over 8 bases. The CDR3 loop spans 15 amino acids. Germline lookup yields CDR1 PRHDT and CDR2 FYEKMQ (reference sequence). V trimming: 5 bases; J trimming: 3 bases; junction bases outside the gene matches: 7. In nucleotides, the CDR3 is TGTGCCAGCAGCCCGCGGGGGGTGGTGACAGATACGCAGTATTTT. Amino acid sequence: CASSPRGVVTDTQYF.

V is TRBV6-5 and J is TRBJ2-7; a weak D match, TRBD1 (6 bases). V was cut by 5 bases and J by 3 bases, with 14 bases left in between. The V gene's germline CDR1 is MNHEY and CDR2 SVGAGI. This CDR3 comprises 14 residues. The DNA of the CDR3 is TGTGCCAGCAGTAGGCGGACACAGGGCTACGAGCAGTACTTC. Protein product: CASSRRTQGYEQYF.

V and J are TRBV9 and TRBJ1-3, with D unclear. The CDR3 runs 14 residues. Trimming removed 0 bases at V and 8 bases at J, with 12 bases between. Looked up from germline, CDR1 is SGDLS and CDR2 is YYNGEE. CDR3 DNA: TGTGCCAGCAGCGTAGAGCGGAATCGGGACACCATATATTTT. This sequence encodes CASSVERNRDTIYF.

The V call is TRBV15, the J call TRBJ1-1; D is uncertain. Germline assignment: CDR1 LNHNV and CDR2 YYDKDF (reference sequence). With 0 bases removed from V and 5 bases from J, the gap between germline ends came to 7 bases. This CDR3 is built from 13 residues. The CDR3 loop reads CATSRDEGTEAFF. CDR3 DNA sequence: TGTGCCACCAGCAGAGATGAGGGAACTGAAGCTTTCTTT. Drawing the rest from reference TRBV15 and TRBJ1-1, the complete variable domain is DAMVIQNPRYQVTQFGKPVTLSCSQTLNHNVMYWYQQKSSQAPKLLFHYYDKDFNNEADTPDNFQSRRPNTSFCFLDIRSPGLGDTAMYLCATSRDEGTEAFFGQGTRLTVV.

This chain links TRBV19 with TRBJ1-1; D may be TRBD1 (5 bases). There are 16 residues in the CDR3. Germline loops: CDR1 LNHDA, CDR2 SQIVND (reference sequence). V dropped 5 bases and J dropped 4 bases, with 20 bases sitting between them. CDR3 DNA sequence: TGTGCCAGTAGTCTCGTGACAGTCCCTGGGGTCACTGAAGCTTTCTTT. Translation gives CASSLVTVPGVTEAFF.

The chain is built from TRBV6-6 and TRBJ2-2, with TRBD1 matching over 10 bases. This CDR3 comprises 14 residues. The J segment lost 6 bases and the V segment lost 6 bases, leaving 4 bases of the junction unmatched. Per the germline V gene, CDR1 is MNHNY and CDR2 is SVGAGI (reference sequence). The CDR3, as DNA: TGTGCCAGCAGACCGGGACAGGGGTCCGGGGAGCTGTTTTTT. Translating gives CASRPGQGSGELFF.

This sequence joins TRBV20-1 and TRBJ2-5; no clear D. Germline V CDR1 and CDR2: DFQATT, SNEGSKA (reference sequence). Trimming cost V 4 bases and J 5 bases, with 8 bases left between them. The CDR3 loop spans 11 amino acids. CDR3 sequence: CSATILETQYF. CDR3 in DNA: TGCAGTGCTACTATCTTGGAGACCCAGTACTTC.

V and J are TRBV6-5 and TRBJ2-7, with a possible D match to TRBD2 (6 bases). V was cut by 9 bases and J by 5 bases, with 17 bases left in between. The V gene's germline CDR1 is MNHEY and CDR2 SVGAGI. CDR3 length: 13 residues. CDR3 in amino acids: CASRNGGAHEQYF. CDR3 bases: TGTGCCAGTCGTAACGGCGGGGCCCACGAGCAGTACTTC.

This clone was picked up one time. The chain links TRBV7-8 to TRBJ1-1, with D possibly matching TRBD1 (5 bases). Trimming pared 5 bases from V and 5 bases from J, leaving 15 bases between. The CDR3 is 14 amino acids. Germline V gene sequence: CDR1 SGHVS, CDR2 FQNEAQ. The CDR3 is CASSSGDFRTEAFF. In DNA form, the CDR3 reads TGTGCCAGCAGCAGCGGGGACTTCCGGACTGAAGCTTTCTTT.

The V call is TRBV6-6, the J call TRBJ2-7, with D possibly being TRBD2 (7 bases). V was clipped by 0 bases and J by 2 bases, with 14 bases between them. Germline V gene data show CDR1 as MNHNY and CDR2 as SVGAGI (reference sequence). CDR3 length equals 16 residues. CDR3 protein: CASSYSAGASAYEQYF. CDR3 bases: TGTGCCAGCAGTTACTCGGCGGGGGCGTCTGCCTACGAGCAGTACTTC.

The chain is built from TRBV24-1 and TRBJ2-1, with 7 nucleotides matching TRBD2. This CDR3 region has 13 residues. Germline CDR1 KGHDR, CDR2 SFDVKD. V shed 8 bases and J 5 bases; nucleotides not matched to a gene: 5. The CDR3 DNA follows: TGTGCCACCAATGGCGGGAGCAACAATGAGCAGTTCTTC. Its translation is CATNGGSNNEQFF.

This clone was seen more than once but under ten times. This chain links TRBV15 with TRBJ2-5; D possibly corresponds to TRBD1 (6 bases). V lost 3 bases and J lost 0, with 14 bases in between. Germline-derived CDR1 and CDR2 are LNHNV and YYDKDF (reference sequence). This CDR3 contains 16 residues. In nucleotides, the CDR3 is TGTGCCACCAGCAGGAGCCTCACAGGGAACCAAGAGACCCAGTACTTC. It is translated as CATSRSLTGNQETQYF.

The chain joins TRBV9 to TRBJ2-1, with 7 bases fitting TRBD2. CDR1 and CDR2 from the germline V gene are SGDLS and YYNGEE. The CDR3 length is 14 residues. J lost 7 bases, V lost 6 bases, and 10 bases had no gene match. The CDR3 bases are TGTGCCAGCAACGGGGCCCGGGGAGGGAATGAGCAGTTCTTC. Protein: CASNGARGGNEQFF.

The rearrangement uses TRBV6-1 and TRBJ2-2, with 10 bases fitting TRBD2. CDR1 MNHNS and CDR2 SASEGT come from the germline V gene. CDR3 length equals 18 residues. Trimming took 0 bases from V and 7 from J; bases not matched to a gene: 11. CDR3 sequence: CASSEAHGLAGDFGELFF. The CDR3 nucleotides read TGTGCCAGCAGTGAAGCACATGGCCTAGCGGGAGATTTCGGGGAGCTGTTTTTT.

V and J are TRBV7-9 and TRBJ2-5; tentative D call: TRBD2 (6 bases). Deletions cut 4 bases from V and 2 bases from J, with 17 bases between. CDR1 SEHNR and CDR2 FQNEAQ come from the germline V gene (reference sequence). CDR3 length: 16 amino acids. CDR3: CASSSGGALGQETQYF. The CDR3 bases are TGTGCCAGCAGCTCCGGCGGGGCCTTGGGTCAAGAGACCCAGTACTTC. Full variable domain (missing parts from reference TRBV7-9 and TRBJ2-5): DTGVSQNPRHKITKRGQNVTFRCDPISEHNRLYWYRQTLGQGPEFLTYFQNEAQLEKSRLLSDRFSAERPKGSFSTLEIQRTEQGDSAMYLCASSSGGALGQETQYFGPGTRLLVL.